The subject of this entry is one T cell receptor beta chain. V was pared by 4 bases and J by 4 bases, with 11 bases between. CDR1 SGHRS and CDR2 YFSETQ come from the germline V gene. The CDR3 has 13 amino acids. This entry belongs to a study of shared clonotypes between healthy human individuals. Study in general: The composition of the donors was a couple of women and a few men aged 18 to 49.

Profiling relied on immunoSEQ multiplex PCR, and the TCRdb table lists in-frame clones only, not all of them. The table has 550,000 to 800,000 clones, about nine tenths seen once. This TCR was sampled from a young man in good health. Some clones in this sample may be carry-over from other donors' samples. Sequencing used memory CD8+ T cells from PBMCs. Subset here: CD45RO+ cells pooled with CCR7-negative TemRA cells. The J gene is TRBJ1-2, the V gene TRBV5-1; D perhaps matches TRBD1 (5 bases). CDR3 loop: CASSLGHRYGYTF. CDR3 coding DNA: TGCGCCAGCAGCCTGGGGCATCGCTATGGCTACACCTTC.